Listed below are T cell receptor beta chains from one sample, sequenced in a study of blood T cell repertoires in COVID-19. Sequenced by immunoSEQ multiplex PCR; TCRdb stores in-frame clones only, minus some. The table has over 100,000 clones, roughly four fifths seen once. Sequenced input: peripheral blood. The receptors were sampled from a man aged 55-75 years with acute or convalescent COVID-19. Each CDR3 is given with its conserved first and last residue. D genes are given only for firm matches. The size of a clone is reported for some rows only, either as once, few or many, or as a class for expanded clones.

cdr3_nt | cdr3_aa | clone_size | j_call | d_call | v_call
TGTGCCAGCAGCTTGAGGGGACTTCCTTCCTATGGCTACACCTTC | CASSLRGLPSYGYTF | - | TRBJ1-2 | - | TRBV11-1
TGTGCCAGCAGTTACAAAGGACTAGCGGGAAAGTTCACAGATACGCAGTATTTT | CASSYKGLAGKFTDTQYF | few | TRBJ2-3 | TRBD2 | TRBV6-2/TRBV6-3
TGTGCCAGCAGCTTAATCGGGCAGGGGACCTACGAGCAGTACTTC | CASSLIGQGTYEQYF | - | TRBJ2-7 | - | TRBV7-9
TGCGCCAGCAGCCAAGATCGAGCCTATGGCTACACCTTC | CASSQDRAYGYTF | few | TRBJ1-2 | - | TRBV4-1
TGTGCCAGCTCACTTACACAGAGTTCCTACAATGAGCAGTTCTTC | CASSLTQSSYNEQFF | - | TRBJ2-1 | - | TRBV18
TGCAGTGCCAGTCCGGAGGACTATGGCTACACCTTC | CSASPEDYGYTF | - | TRBJ1-2 | - | TRBV20-1
TGTGCCAGCAGCCCGGGACAGGGGAGCTATGGCTACACCTTC | CASSPGQGSYGYTF | - | TRBJ1-2 | TRBD1 | TRBV11-3
TGTGCCAGCAGTTACGACGGACAGGGGGCGGGTGAAAAACTGTTTTTT | CASSYDGQGAGEKLFF | - | TRBJ1-4 | TRBD1 | TRBV6-4
TGTGCCAGCAGTTTCTTGGGGCACTCCTACAATGAGCAGTTCTTC | CASSFLGHSYNEQFF | - | TRBJ2-1 | - | TRBV28
TGCGCCAGCAGTGAGTCCCCAGGGACTAGCGGATCTAGCACAGATACGCAGTATTTT | CASSESPGTSGSSTDTQYF | - | TRBJ2-3 | TRBD2 | TRBV10-1
TGTGCCAGCAGTTTATCTGATGGACAGGCCGATGAGCAGTTCTTC | CASSLSDGQADEQFF | - | TRBJ2-1 | TRBD1 | TRBV28
TGTGCCAGCAGTAGACCGACCAGGGAGAACACTGAAGCTTTCTTT | CASSRPTRENTEAFF | - | TRBJ1-1 | - | TRBV6-5
TGTGCCAGCTCACCACCGTGGGAGTCAGAGACCCAGTACTTC | CASSPPWESETQYF | - | TRBJ2-5 | - | TRBV18
TGTGCCAGCAGCGTAGTAGCCGGAAGAGGTAACACCATATATTTT | CASSVVAGRGNTIYF | - | TRBJ1-3 | - | TRBV9
TGTGCCAGCAGCTTAGCCACATCACATAGCAATCAGCCCCAGCATTTT | CASSLATSHSNQPQHF | - | TRBJ1-5 | - | TRBV11-2
TGTGCCAGCAGCTCAGGGACTAGCGGGACCGAGACCCAGTACTTC | CASSSGTSGTETQYF | - | TRBJ2-5 | TRBD2 | TRBV7-2
TGTGCCAGCGACAGGGGGCGTAGTAACTATGGCTACACCTTC | CASDRGRSNYGYTF | few | TRBJ1-2 | TRBD1 | TRBV2
TGTGCCTGGAAAAGGCTAGCGGGGGGGTACGAGCAGTACTTC | CAWKRLAGGYEQYF | once | TRBJ2-7 | TRBD2 | TRBV30
TGTGCCAGCAGCTTCGCCGGGAGGTACACTGAAGCTTTCTTT | CASSFAGRYTEAFF | - | TRBJ1-1 | - | TRBV7-2
TGCGCCAGCAGCTTGGAAGGGGGTACTGGAAACACCATATATTTT | CASSLEGGTGNTIYF | - | TRBJ1-3 | - | TRBV5-1
TGTGCCAGTAGTAGGGGCATAGATACGCAGTATTTT | CASSRGIDTQYF | - | TRBJ2-3 | - | TRBV19
TGTGCCAGCAGCCCAAGGGGACAGATGAACACTGAAGCTTTCTTT | CASSPRGQMNTEAFF | - | TRBJ1-1 | TRBD1 | TRBV7-9
TGTGCTAGCAGCTTAGGTGGGACAGGGCAAGAGACCCAGTACTTC | CASSLGGTGQETQYF | - | TRBJ2-5 | TRBD1 | TRBV7-7
TGTGCCAGCAGCGCCAGGGTCGACACTGAAGCTTTCTTT | CASSARVDTEAFF | - | TRBJ1-1 | - | TRBV9
TGTGCCAGCAGAGCAGTTGGGGGGAGCTCCTATAATTCACCCCTCCACTTT | CASRAVGGSSYNSPLHF | few | TRBJ1-6 | - | TRBV28
TGCGCCAGCAGCCGCGGGGGGGTCGGAGAAGCTTTCTTT | CASSRGGVGEAFF | - | TRBJ1-1 | - | TRBV5-1
TGCGCCAGCAGCCAAGAAGGGGGTGGCGGGGAGCTGTTTTTT | CASSQEGGGGELFF | - | TRBJ2-2 | - | TRBV4-3
TGTGCCAGCTCACCGTCGCAAGGGGGCTACTACGAGCAGTACTTC | CASSPSQGGYYEQYF | - | TRBJ2-7 | TRBD1 | TRBV18
TGTGCCAGCAGCGCAGCGGACAGGGTGGAGCAGCCCCAGCATTTT | CASSAADRVEQPQHF | few | TRBJ1-5 | TRBD1 | TRBV6-2/TRBV6-3
TGTGCCAGCAGAGCGGGGGACTTCGGCGGGCTTCTGGAGCAGTACTTC | CASRAGDFGGLLEQYF | - | TRBJ2-7 | TRBD2 | TRBV2
TGTGCCAGCAGCGTAGCTCCGGACAGCGAGCAGTACTTC | CASSVAPDSEQYF | few | TRBJ2-7 | - | TRBV9
TGTGCCAGCAGCCAACAATCTGCCGGGTCCGAGCAGTACTTC | CASSQQSAGSEQYF | - | TRBJ2-7 | - | TRBV16
TGTGCCAGCAGCTCCGGAAATCCGGGACAGGGGGCGGCGGATCAGCCCCAGCATTTT | CASSSGNPGQGAADQPQHF | - | TRBJ1-5 | TRBD1 | TRBV7-2
TGTGCCAGCACCCAGGGGTTGCAAGAGACCCAGTACTTC | CASTQGLQETQYF | - | TRBJ2-5 | - | TRBV6-5
TGTGCCAGCAGCCAAGGGGTAGCGGGAGGGCCAAGAGAGACCCAGTACTTC | CASSQGVAGGPRETQYF | - | TRBJ2-5 | TRBD2 | TRBV3-1/TRBV3-2
TGTGCCAGCAGCTTAACAGGCCTCTCTGGAAACACCATATATTTT | CASSLTGLSGNTIYF | few | TRBJ1-3 | - | TRBV7-2
TGTGCCAGCAGCACCGGGACAGATCCGAACACCTTC | CASSTGTDPNTF | few | TRBJ1-2 | TRBD1 | TRBV6-6
TGTGCCAGCAGTTTTACGTCCGGGACAGGATTTTACGAGCAGTACTTC | CASSFTSGTGFYEQYF | - | TRBJ2-7 | TRBD1 | TRBV7-2
TGTGCCAGCAACCGTCCGGGACTAGCGGGAGGGCCAGCTGGAAAGTTCTTC | CASNRPGLAGGPAGKFF | - | TRBJ2-1 | TRBD2 | TRBV2
TGTGCCAGCAGAACGACAGGGGCTTACGAGCAGTACTTC | CASRTTGAYEQYF | - | TRBJ2-7 | TRBD1 | TRBV5-6
TGTGCCAGCAGCTTACGACAAACTCTCTACGAGCAGTACTTC | CASSLRQTLYEQYF | - | TRBJ2-7 | - | TRBV5-5
TGTGCCACCAGCAGAACCTCGGGGGGGCCGGGTACGCAGTATTTT | CATSRTSGGPGTQYF | - | TRBJ2-3 | TRBD2 | TRBV15
TGTGCCACTTCGTCCAGGGCTGAGGAGACCCAGTACTTC | CATSSRAEETQYF | - | TRBJ2-5 | - | TRBV24-1